These 32 T cell receptor beta chains share one sample of origin, sequenced in a study of blood T cells in healthy people across ages. The authors ran a second PCR of about 6 to 12 cycles using a sample-barcoded 5' primer and a J-beta primer mix. TCRdb independently ran MiXCR on the 5' RACE reads; one entry per CDR3 protein. The repertoire consists of around 1,500,000 distinct CDR3 sequences, with approximately 38% occurring once and the leading ten covering roughly 7.7%. Sequencing used blood. The receptors were sampled from a woman under 30 in good health.

Only a few counts were recorded for this clonotype. This chain uses TRBV5-1 with TRBJ1-5; TRBD1 aligns across 9 bases. V shed 4 bases, J shed 5 bases, and the junction held 7 bases outside the gene matches. The germline gives CDR1 SGHRS, CDR2 YFSETQ. The CDR3 runs to 15 residues. For the CDR3, the DNA is TGCGCCAGCAGCCGGACAGGGGTGGCGGATCAGCCCCAGCATTTT. Its protein is CASSRTGVADQPQHF. Looking up the rest from reference TRBV5-1 and TRBJ1-5 gives the full variable domain: KAGVTQTPRYLIKTRGQQVTLSCSPISGHRSVSWYQQTPGQGLQFLFEYFSETQRNKGNFPGRFSGRQFSNSRSEMNVSTLELGDSALYLCASSRTGVADQPQHFGDGTRLSIL.

There are a few counts of this clonotype. This sequence joins TRBV20-1 and TRBJ1-4; D is uncertain. V was pared by 6 bases and J by 7 bases, with 6 bases between. Germline assignment: CDR1 DFQATT and CDR2 SNEGSKA (reference sequence). The length of the CDR3 is 10 residues. In DNA form, the CDR3 reads TGCAGTGCCATAGCTGAAAAACTGTTTTTT. Protein sequence: CSAIAEKLFF.

This clonotype was found a few times. The rearrangement uses TRBV20-1 and TRBJ1-2, with 9 bases identical to TRBD1. Germline V gives CDR1 DFQATT, CDR2 SNEGSKA (reference sequence). The V and J ends lost 1 base and 2 bases, in that order; junction bases with no gene match: 5. The CDR3 spans 15 residues. The CDR3 bases are TGCAGTGCTAGAGTACCGGGGACAGGGAACTATGGCTACACCTTC. Its translation is CSARVPGTGNYGYTF.

V is TRBV12-3 or TRBV12-4 and J is TRBJ2-7; tentative D call: TRBD1 (6 bases). This CDR3 is built from 14 residues. V dropped 5 bases and J dropped 0 bases, with 11 bases sitting between them. The CDR3 nucleotides read TGTGCCAGCAGTACAGGGTGGATCTCCTACGAGCAGTACTTC. Amino acids: CASSTGWISYEQYF.

A word on this clonotype: Germline and junction disagree at one end, which may indicate a read error. This rearrangement joins TRBV7-2 to TRBJ2-1; tentative D call: TRBD2 (6 bases). Per the germline V gene, CDR1 is SGHTA and CDR2 is FQGNSA. The length of the CDR3 is 16 residues. The CDR3 here is CAGSLVVSGVGNEQFF. For the CDR3, the DNA is TGTGCCGGCAGCTTAGTAGTTAGCGGAGTGGGGAATGAGCAGTTCTTC.

The chain carries TRBV30 and TRBJ1-1; unclear D gene. This CDR3 spans 12 amino acids. CDR1 and CDR2 from the germline V gene are GTSNPN and SVGIG (reference sequence). V lost 5 bases, J lost 4 bases, and 11 bases lay in between. DNA of the CDR3: TGTGCCTGGGCAAGGATAACCACTGAAGCTTTCTTT. Translating gives CAWARITTEAFF.

In its sample, this clonotype was seen a few times. The rearrangement links TRBV10-1 to TRBJ2-3; D is ambiguous. Trimming stripped 2 bases from V and 8 bases from J, with 11 bases between. Germline CDR1 is WNHNN and CDR2 is SYGVQD (reference sequence). The CDR3 is made up of 13 amino acids. The CDR3 loop is CASSEPPTGTQYF. CDR3 in DNA: TGCGCCAGCAGTGAGCCTCCCACGGGTACGCAGTATTTT.

The rearrangement joins TRBV2 to TRBJ1-4, with D possibly TRBD1 on 6 matching bases. Trimming left V 6 bases short and J 7 bases short, with 18 bases between. Germline V gene lookup returns CDR1 SNHLY and CDR2 FYNNEI. The CDR3 has 15 residues. The CDR3, as DNA: TGTGCCAGCAGCCCTTCCGGGACACAAGGTGAAAAACTGTTTTTT. This sequence encodes CASSPSGTQGEKLFF.

This CDR3 reads CAIGGLAGEAGQFF. CDR3 coding DNA: TGTGCCATCGGTGGACTAGCGGGAGAAGCTGGGCAGTTCTTC. V is TRBV10-3 and J is TRBJ2-1; TRBD2 agrees at 13 bases. CDR1 ENHRY and CDR2 SYGVKD come from the germline V gene. V shed 8 bases, J shed 12 bases, and the junction held 10 bases outside the gene matches. CDR3 length equals 14 residues.

This clonotype was observed a handful of times. V usage is TRBV5-6 and J usage is TRBJ1-6, with 9 bases matching TRBD1. From germline, CDR1 is SGHDT and CDR2 YYEEEE. Germline trimming cut 4 bases from V and 14 bases from J; bases unmatched to any gene: 13. This CDR3 region has 15 residues. The CDR3 here is CASSNRTGDSITLHF. Here the CDR3 DNA reads TGTGCCAGCAGCAACAGGACAGGGGATAGCATCACCCTCCACTTT.

This clonotype was seen more than once but under ten times. The genes are TRBV20-1 and TRBJ2-5; 13 bases align to TRBD2. Trimming cost V 6 bases and J 2 bases; bases outside gene matches: 6. The CDR3 runs to 15 residues. The germline V gene has CDR1 DFQATT and CDR2 SNEGSKA (reference sequence). CDR3 region: CSALGTSGEQETQYF. The CDR3 DNA follows: TGCAGTGCCCTTGGGACTAGCGGGGAACAAGAGACCCAGTACTTC.

This clonotype was detected many times. V is TRBV4-1 and J is TRBJ1-6; D perhaps matches TRBD1 (5 bases). Germline CDR1 is MGHRA and CDR2 is YSYEKL. The CDR3 contains 13 residues. Trimming removed 7 bases from V and 7 bases from J, with 11 bases in between. In DNA form, the CDR3 reads TGCGCCAGCACCGGGACGGCCAATTCACCCCTCCACTTT. This encodes CASTGTANSPLHF.

The chain joins TRBV5-1 to TRBJ2-7, with 9 bases matching TRBD1. CDR3 length: 15 residues. J gave up 2 bases and V 5 bases, and 8 bases lay outside the gene matches. Germline lookup yields CDR1 SGHRS and CDR2 YFSETQ. Here the CDR3 DNA reads TGCGCCAGCAGGGCGGGGACAGGGCCTACCTACGAGCAGTACTTC. Translated, it gives CASRAGTGPTYEQYF.

The chain links TRBV6-1 to TRBJ2-5; D is possibly TRBD2 (6 bases). Germline-derived CDR1 and CDR2 are MNHNS and SASEGT. Trimming left V 2 bases short and J 6 bases short, with 19 bases between. This CDR3 spans 16 amino acids. As DNA, the CDR3 is TGTGCCAGCAGTGAAAGGCAGGGAGGTTGGGGTAAGACCCAGTACTTC. Encoded protein: CASSERQGGWGKTQYF.

This chain uses TRBV4-2 with TRBJ1-5; the D is unclear. Between the trimmed V and J ends, which lost 0 bases and 0 bases, there was a span of 6 bases. The CDR3 covers 15 residues. The germline V gene has CDR1 LGHNA and CDR2 YNFKEQ. The CDR3 loop reads CASSQDSASNQPQHF. The CDR3 DNA reads TGTGCCAGCAGCCAAGATTCAGCTAGCAATCAGCCCCAGCATTTT.

The rearrangement joins TRBV6-6 to TRBJ2-7; the D gene is possibly TRBD1 (6 bases). CDR1 is MNHNY, CDR2 SVGAGI, per germline (reference sequence). Trimming took off 2 bases at V and 3 bases at J, with 14 bases between the two ends. The CDR3 has 15 residues. This CDR3 is CASSYRSGDGYEQYF. Written as DNA, the CDR3 is TGTGCCAGCAGTTACAGATCAGGGGACGGCTACGAGCAGTACTTC.

This clonotype was observed a handful of times. The chain has TRBV7-9 and TRBJ2-5, with TRBD2 as a possible D gene (7 bases). Trimming cost V 3 bases and J 2 bases, with 13 bases left between them. The CDR3 has 15 amino acids. Germline values: CDR1 SEHNR, CDR2 FQNEAQ (reference sequence). The CDR3 sequence is CASSLGGAQQETQYF. Here the CDR3 DNA reads TGTGCCAGCAGCTTGGGGGGGGCCCAGCAAGAGACCCAGTACTTC. The variable domain in full, with the rest retrieved from reference TRBV7-9 and TRBJ2-5, is DTGVSQNPRHKITKRGQNVTFRCDPISEHNRLYWYRQTLGQGPEFLTYFQNEAQLEKSRLLSDRFSAERPKGSFSTLEIQRTEQGDSAMYLCASSLGGAQQETQYFGPGTRLLVL.

The rearrangement uses TRBV3-1 and TRBJ1-1; D unclear. Germline CDR1 and CDR2: LGHDT and YNNKEL (reference sequence). Trimming shortened V by 6 bases and J by 7 bases, and 9 bases separated the two germline ends. The CDR3 length is 11 residues. The chain's CDR3 is CASRGSVEAFF. CDR3 DNA sequence: TGTGCCAGCAGAGGGTCCGTTGAAGCTTTCTTT.

The CDR3 DNA sequence: TGTGCCAGCAATATCAGACAAGGTCGCAATCAGCCCCAGCATTTT. This translates into CASNIRQGRNQPQHF. V gene TRBV12-3 or TRBV12-4 combines with J gene TRBJ1-5; no clear D gene. This CDR3 is built from 15 residues. V was cut by 7 bases and J by 2 bases, with 15 bases left in between.

This clonotype was counted a few times. V usage is TRBV12-3 or TRBV12-4 and J usage is TRBJ1-5; 9 nucleotides match TRBD1. This CDR3 is built from 16 residues. Germline trimming cut 5 bases from V and 3 bases from J; bases unmatched to any gene: 8. The CDR3 DNA reads as TGTGCCAGCAGTGACCGGACAGGGGCTACCAATCAGCCCCAGCATTTT. It is translated as CASSDRTGATNQPQHF.

This sequence joins TRBV2 and TRBJ2-1, with TRBD2 matching over 11 bases. The V and J ends lost 6 bases and 14 bases, in that order; junction bases with no gene match: 6. The length of the CDR3 is 12 residues. CDR1 SNHLY and CDR2 FYNNEI come from the germline V gene. In DNA, the CDR3 is TGTGCCAGCAGGGAACTAGCGGGAGTGGAGTTCTTC. Protein sequence: CASRELAGVEFF.

J is TRBJ2-7 and V is TRBV23-1, with 10 bases lining up with TRBD1. TRBV23-1 is an ORF, and what it does is uncertain. This CDR3 spans 17 amino acids. V shed 2 bases, J shed 6 bases, and the junction held 13 bases outside the gene matches. The CDR3 sequence is CASSQTPRDRGFLEQYF. The CDR3 nucleotides read TGCGCCAGCAGTCAAACTCCGAGGGACAGGGGATTTCTCGAGCAGTACTTC.

This clonotype was counted a few times. V is TRBV29-1 and J is TRBJ2-3; D might be TRBD2 (5 bases). CDR3 length: 15 residues. Trimming stripped 4 bases from V and 1 base from J, with 15 bases between. The V gene's germline CDR1 is SQVTM and CDR2 ANQGSEA. CDR3 DNA sequence: TGCAGCGTTGGGCGGGCGACTACTGGCACAGATACGCAGTATTTT. Its protein is CSVGRATTGTDTQYF.

This clonotype was counted a few times. One end of the junction varies from germline; a read error may be responsible. V and J are TRBV4-2 and TRBJ2-1; TRBD2 matches at 10 bases. CDR3 length: 15 residues. Germline-derived CDR1 and CDR2 are LGHNA and YNFKEQ. CDR3 sequence: CASSQDRTSGFEEFF. CDR3 bases: TGTGCCAGCAGCCAAGATAGGACTAGCGGATTTGAGGAGTTCTTC.

The chain links TRBV6-4 to TRBJ1-6; tentative D call: TRBD1 (5 bases). Germline CDR1 and CDR2: MRHNA and SNTAGT. Between the trimmed V and J ends, which lost 7 bases and 6 bases, there was a span of 10 bases. CDR3 length: 13 amino acids. This chain's CDR3 is CASKAGPNSPLHF. CDR3 nucleotide sequence: TGTGCCAGCAAGGCAGGGCCTAATTCACCCCTCCACTTT.

The genes are TRBV7-9 and TRBJ1-5, with D unresolved. The germline V and J ends were trimmed by 5 bases and 5 bases, with 13 bases remaining between them. Germline V gene data show CDR1 as SEHNR and CDR2 as FQNEAQ (reference sequence). The CDR3 runs 14 residues. CDR3 residues: CASSDDNGYQPQHF. The CDR3 bases are TGTGCCAGCAGCGACGACAACGGGTATCAGCCCCAGCATTTT.

As for this clonotype: At one of its ends the junction is not consistent with the germline gene, which may arise from a read error. This chain joins TRBV29-1 and TRBJ1-1; 9 bases are shared with TRBD1. Germline values: CDR1 SQVTM, CDR2 ANQGSEA. This CDR3 contains 13 residues. The DNA of the CDR3 is TGCGGCGTCCCTACAGGGGGCGGATCTGAAGCTTTCTTT. Its translation: CGVPTGGGSEAFF. Supplemented by reference TRBV29-1 and TRBJ1-1, the full variable domain reads SAVISQKPSRDICQRGTSLTIQCQVDSQVTMMFWYRQQPGQSLTLIATANQGSEATYESGFVIDKFPISRPNLTFSTLTVSNMSPEDSSIYLCGVPTGGGSEAFFGQGTRLTVV.

The chain carries TRBV6-6 and TRBJ2-1, with a possible D match to TRBD1 (6 bases). The V gene lost 5 bases and the J gene lost 1 base, with 12 bases spanning the gap. The V gene's germline CDR1 is MNHNY and CDR2 SVGAGI (reference sequence). This CDR3 has 15 residues. In nucleotides, the CDR3 is TGTGCCAGCAGTAACCTAGGGGGTTCCTACAATGAGCAGTTCTTC. Protein: CASSNLGGSYNEQFF.

In regard to this clonotype: At one boundary the junction diverges from the germline segment, which might be a read error. The J gene is TRBJ2-1, the V gene TRBV12-3 or TRBV12-4; either TRBD1 or TRBD2 may supply D (6 bases each). The CDR3 covers 14 residues. Written as DNA, the CDR3 is TGTGCCGGCAGTTTAGCGGACAGACCGAATGAGCAGTTCTTC. Translated: CAGSLADRPNEQFF.

This clonotype turned up a few times. For the CDR3, the DNA is TGTGCCAGCAGCGTGCACCGGGACCTTCCTAGTGAAAAACTGTTTTTT. Protein: CASSVHRDLPSEKLFF. V gene TRBV9 combines with J gene TRBJ1-4, with D possibly being TRBD1 (5 bases). V dropped 2 bases and J dropped 7 bases, with 18 bases sitting between them. Germline V gene lookup returns CDR1 SGDLS and CDR2 YYNGEE. The CDR3 sequence is 16 residues long. The full variable domain, rest sourced from reference TRBV9 and TRBJ1-4, is DSGVTQTPKHLITATGQRVTLRCSPRSGDLSVYWYQQSLDQGLQFLIQYYNGEERAKGNILERFSAQQFPDLHSELNLSSLELGDSALYFCASSVHRDLPSEKLFFGSGTQLSVL.

This clonotype was found a few times. This chain uses TRBV12-3 or TRBV12-4 with TRBJ2-7; a weak D match, TRBD2 (6 bases). The CDR3 contains 14 residues. V was shortened by 3 bases and J by 0 bases, with 9 bases between the two germline ends. The CDR3 DNA is TGTGCCAGCAGTTTTCGGGAGTTCTCCTACGAGCAGTACTTC. Its translation is CASSFREFSYEQYF.

The CDR3 DNA reads TGTGCCAGCAGTTTACGTCCGCTCTACGAGCAGTACTTC. Translated: CASSLRPLYEQYF. The V call is TRBV27, the J call TRBJ2-7; D not resolved. V lost 2 bases and J 3 bases, leaving 8 bases between the germline ends. Germline CDR1 MNHEY, CDR2 SMNVEV (reference sequence). The CDR3 extends over 13 amino acids.